A single sample gave rise to the 5 T cell receptor beta chains below, sequenced in a study of blood T cells in healthy people across ages. The second PCR ran roughly 7 to 12 cycles with a sample-barcoded 5' primer and J-beta primers. TCRdb reprocessed the 5' RACE reads via MiXCR and lists one record per CDR3 protein. This sample carries about 1.1 million distinct CDR3 sequences, 35% to 45% of them seen once, and the ten largest clones take roughly 14%. Sequenced input: blood. These receptor sequences come from a man between 18 and 35 years old in good health.

This clonotype was seen at least ten times. The chain is built from TRBV27 and TRBJ1-5; D ambiguous. The CDR3 runs 14 residues. V was clipped by 4 bases and J by 0 bases, with 7 bases between them. Per the germline V gene, CDR1 is MNHEY and CDR2 is SMNVEV (reference sequence). CDR3 residues: CASSSTASNQPQHF. The DNA of the CDR3 is TGTGCCAGCAGTTCTACAGCTAGCAATCAGCCCCAGCATTTT.

The J gene is TRBJ2-7, the V gene TRBV7-2, with 9 bases fitting TRBD2. Germline V lookup: CDR1 SGHTA, CDR2 FQGNSA. Trimming cost V 2 bases and J 3 bases; bases outside gene matches: 5. This CDR3 has 15 amino acids. The CDR3 DNA is TGTGCCAGCAGCTTATCTAGCGGGGCACTCTACGAGCAGTACTTC. It encodes CASSLSSGALYEQYF.

V usage is TRBV6-6 and J usage is TRBJ1-3; D remains ambiguous. CDR3 size: 15 residues. Germline CDR1 reads MNHNY; CDR2 reads SVGAGI (reference sequence). Trimming pared 3 bases from V and 3 bases from J, leaving 12 bases between. This chain's CDR3 is CASSYTGSNGNTIYF. Written as DNA, the CDR3 is TGTGCCAGCAGTTATACGGGGAGTAATGGAAACACCATATATTTT.

This clonotype came up a few times. The CDR3 coding sequence is TGCAGCGACAACAGGGGGTCCGTGGAAGCTTTCTTT. Its translation is CSDNRGSVEAFF. The rearrangement uses TRBV29-1 and TRBJ1-1; 8 bases align to TRBD1. Trimming at V came to 7 bases and at J to 8 bases, leaving 9 bases not matched to a gene. CDR1 and CDR2 (germline): SQVTM, ANQGSEA. The CDR3 sequence is 12 residues long.

This sequence joins TRBV2 and TRBJ1-4, with 9 bases fitting TRBD1. The CDR3 loop spans 15 amino acids. V was clipped by 6 bases and J by 6 bases; unmatched bases: 8. From germline, CDR1 is SNHLY and CDR2 FYNNEI. The CDR3 nucleotides read TGTGCCAGCAGGGGTAGGGACAGGGATGATGAAAAACTGTTTTTT. Translation gives CASRGRDRDDEKLFF.